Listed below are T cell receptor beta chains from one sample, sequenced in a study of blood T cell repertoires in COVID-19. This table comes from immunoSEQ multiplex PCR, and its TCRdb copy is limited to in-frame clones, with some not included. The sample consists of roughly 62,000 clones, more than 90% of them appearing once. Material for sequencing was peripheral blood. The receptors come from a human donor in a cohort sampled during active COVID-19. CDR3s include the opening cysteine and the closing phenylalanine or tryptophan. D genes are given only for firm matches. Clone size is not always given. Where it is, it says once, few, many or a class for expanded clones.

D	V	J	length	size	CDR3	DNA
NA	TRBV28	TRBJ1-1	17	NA	CASAPPEEGGTDTEAFF	TGTGCCAGCGCCCCACCTGAGGAGGGGGGGACGGACACTGAAGCTTTCTTT
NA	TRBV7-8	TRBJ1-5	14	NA	CASSDRGGSAPQHF	TGTGCCAGCAGCGACCGGGGGGGGTCGGCGCCCCAGCATTTT
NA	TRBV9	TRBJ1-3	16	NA	CASSVGGQFTGNTIYF	TGTGCCAGCAGCGTAGGCGGACAGTTCACTGGAAACACCATATATTTT
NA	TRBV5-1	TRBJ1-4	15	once	CASSGPQGGNEKLFF	TGCGCCAGCAGCGGACCACAGGGAGGGAATGAAAAACTGTTTTTT
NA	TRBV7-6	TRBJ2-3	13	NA	CASRPTSTDTQYF	TGTGCCAGCAGACCCACTAGCACAGATACGCAGTATTTT
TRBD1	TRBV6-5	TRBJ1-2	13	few	CASRRDRVDGYTF	TGTGCCAGCCGACGGGACAGGGTAGATGGCTACACCTTC
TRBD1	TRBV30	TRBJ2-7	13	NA	CAWSRDSSYEQYF	TGTGCCTGGTCCCGGGACAGTAGCTACGAGCAGTACTTC
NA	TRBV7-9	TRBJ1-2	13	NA	CASSLIGSYGYTF	TGTGCCAGCAGCTTAATTGGGAGCTATGGCTACACCTTC
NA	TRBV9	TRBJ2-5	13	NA	CASSVDLRETQYF	TGTGCCAGCAGCGTAGATCTGCGGGAGACCCAGTACTTC
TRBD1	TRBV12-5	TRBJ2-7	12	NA	CASGPDRGEQYF	TGTGCTAGTGGTCCGGACAGGGGAGAGCAGTACTTC
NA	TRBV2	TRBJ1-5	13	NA	CASGQGRDQPQHF	TGTGCCAGCGGGCAGGGGAGGGATCAGCCCCAGCATTTT
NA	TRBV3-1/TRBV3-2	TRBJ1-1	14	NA	CASTHELGGTEAFF	TGTGCCAGCACGCACGAATTAGGGGGAACTGAAGCTTTCTTT
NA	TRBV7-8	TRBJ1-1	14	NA	CASSFDIPNTEAFF	TGTGCCAGCAGCTTCGACATCCCGAACACTGAAGCTTTCTTT
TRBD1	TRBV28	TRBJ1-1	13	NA	CASKRGRITEAFF	TGTGCCAGCAAGAGGGGGCGCATCACTGAAGCTTTCTTT
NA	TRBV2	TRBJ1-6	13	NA	CASSAQPVAPLHF	TGTGCCAGCAGTGCCCAACCGGTTGCACCCCTCCACTTT
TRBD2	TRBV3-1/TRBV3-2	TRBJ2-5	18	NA	CASSPTITRGGPGETQYF	TGTGCCAGCAGCCCCACAATCACGCGGGGGGGCCCGGGGGAGACCCAGTACTTC
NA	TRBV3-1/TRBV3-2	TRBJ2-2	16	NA	CASSLHSGGNTGELFF	TGTGCCAGCAGCCTTCATAGCGGCGGTAACACCGGGGAGCTGTTTTTT
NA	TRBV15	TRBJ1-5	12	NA	CATSRALGAQHF	TGTGCCACCAGCAGAGCCCTCGGGGCCCAGCATTTT
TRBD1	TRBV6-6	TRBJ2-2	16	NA	CASSYDRARGTGELFF	TGTGCCAGCAGTTACGACAGGGCGAGAGGGACCGGGGAGCTGTTTTTT
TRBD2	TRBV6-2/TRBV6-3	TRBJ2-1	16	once	CASSQTSGRARNEQFF	TGTGCCAGCAGTCAAACTAGCGGGAGGGCCAGGAATGAGCAGTTCTTC
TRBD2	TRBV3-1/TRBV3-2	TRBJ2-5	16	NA	CASSKGLGRVGETQYF	TGTGCCAGCAGTAAGGGTCTGGGGAGGGTAGGAGAGACCCAGTACTTC
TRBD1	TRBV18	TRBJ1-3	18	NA	CASSPYGTATSSGNTIYF	TGTGCCAGCTCACCATACGGGACAGCCACAAGTTCTGGAAACACCATATATTTT